The 13 T cell receptor beta chains below come from one sample, sequenced in a study of identical twins. From the 5' RACE reads, TCRdb called clonotypes with MiXCR, one entry per CDR3 protein. The table includes hundreds of thousands of distinct CDR3 sequences, around 6.1% detected once. What was sequenced was naive T cells sorted from blood. These receptors originate from a man between 18 and 29 years old in good health.

This clonotype was recorded a few times. This chain connects TRBV5-1 to TRBJ2-5; 7 nucleotides agree with TRBD1. The CDR3 sequence is 13 residues long. Germline V gene sequence: CDR1 SGHRS, CDR2 YFSETQ. J lost 7 bases, V lost 4 bases, and 7 bases had no gene match. DNA for the CDR3: TGCGCCAGCAGCCGAGGACAGGACGGGACCCAGTACTTC. Its translation is CASSRGQDGTQYF.

Many counts were recorded for this clonotype. The chain has TRBV7-9 and TRBJ2-1; 8 bases are shared with TRBD2. CDR1 SEHNR and CDR2 FQNEAQ come from the germline V gene (reference sequence). This CDR3 has 14 amino acids. After removal of 5 bases from V and 13 bases from J, the junction contained 13 bases not matched to a gene. The CDR3 nucleotides read TGTGCCAGCAGCCTAAAATCGCCGGGACTAGGACAGTTCTTC. This encodes CASSLKSPGLGQFF.

This clonotype was observed many times. V usage is TRBV5-1 and J usage is TRBJ2-7; 12 bases fit TRBD2. Germline V lookup: CDR1 SGHRS, CDR2 YFSETQ. The V and J ends lost 4 bases and 2 bases, in that order; junction bases with no gene match: 7. The CDR3 sequence is 16 residues long. The CDR3 protein is CASSGRTSGIAYEQYF. The CDR3 DNA reads as TGCGCCAGCAGCGGGAGGACTAGCGGGATCGCCTACGAGCAGTACTTC.

This clonotype was observed a handful of times. The chain couples TRBV24-1 to TRBJ1-3; D might be TRBD1 (5 bases). The germline V and J ends were trimmed by 9 bases and 2 bases, with 10 bases remaining between them. The CDR3 consists of 13 residues. The germline V gene has CDR1 KGHDR and CDR2 SFDVKD. CDR3 sequence: CATCSGPGNTIYF. The CDR3 DNA reads as TGTGCCACCTGCTCGGGACCTGGAAACACCATATATTTT.

This clonotype was counted at least ten times. This chain connects TRBV24-1 to TRBJ1-4; D call uncertain. Germline-derived CDR1 and CDR2 are KGHDR and SFDVKD. V was trimmed by 0 bases and J by 4 bases, leaving 8 bases between them. This CDR3 has 15 amino acids. CDR3 loop: CATSDLRGDNEKLFF. CDR3 coding DNA: TGTGCCACCAGTGATTTGCGGGGAGATAATGAAAAACTGTTTTTT.

This clonotype was observed at least ten times. V gene TRBV12-3 or TRBV12-4 combines with J gene TRBJ2-1, with D possibly being TRBD2 (5 bases). V lost 9 bases, J lost 7 bases, and 13 bases lay in between. The CDR3 is made up of 12 amino acids. Written as DNA, the CDR3 is TGTGCCAGTAGCGTCACGGTGAATGAGCAGTTCTTC. Its translation: CASSVTVNEQFF.

This clonotype was counted only a few times. The chain has TRBV29-1 and TRBJ2-4; 8 bases line up with TRBD2. CDR1 is SQVTM and CDR2 is ANQGSEA in the germline V gene. The CDR3 is 14 amino acids. V dropped 3 bases and J dropped 9; count of bases not matched to a gene: 10. This CDR3 is CSVEVAGKLVIQYF. The CDR3 DNA reads TGCAGCGTTGAGGTAGCGGGAAAGCTGGTCATTCAGTACTTC.

This clonotype was found a few times. CDR3 protein: CASSPSEDTQYF. As DNA, the CDR3 is TGTGCCAGCTCACCCTCAGAAGATACGCAGTATTTT. The chain uses TRBV18 and TRBJ2-3; D not certain. CDR1 is KGHSH, CDR2 LQKENI, per germline. The CDR3 consists of 12 residues. V lost 3 bases, J lost 5 bases, and 6 bases lay in between.

This clonotype turned up a few times. J is TRBJ2-5 and V is TRBV7-9; 12 nucleotides agree with TRBD2. Germline CDR1 SEHNR, CDR2 FQNEAQ (reference sequence). The CDR3 runs to 17 residues. Germline trimming cut 5 bases from V and 3 bases from J; bases unmatched to any gene: 10. DNA of the CDR3: TGTGCCAGCAGCCCTGCCCTAGCGGGAGGGACAAAAGAGACCCAGTACTTC. Its translation is CASSPALAGGTKETQYF.

This clonotype appeared a few times. The chain uses TRBV7-8 and TRBJ2-7, with a tentative D call TRBD2 (6 bases). With 8 bases removed from V and 4 bases from J, the gap between germline ends came to 27 bases. The CDR3 loop spans 17 amino acids. CDR1 SGHVS and CDR2 FQNEAQ come from the germline V gene. CDR3 residues: CASASALARRGVYEQYF. CDR3 DNA: TGTGCCAGCGCATCCGCCTTGGCCCGGCGGGGAGTATACGAGCAGTACTTC.

The V call is TRBV7-2, the J call TRBJ2-7; D remains unclear. The V end was cut by 5 bases, the J end by 6 bases, with 17 bases between. The CDR3 totals 14 residues. CDR1 and CDR2 from the germline V gene are SGHTA and FQGNSA. CDR3 sequence reads: CASSPNPRPPEQYF. CDR3 DNA: TGTGCCAGCAGCCCGAACCCCCGCCCTCCCGAGCAGTACTTC.

This clonotype was seen at least ten times. The V call is TRBV3-1, the J call TRBJ1-1; D remains ambiguous. Looked up from germline, CDR1 is LGHDT and CDR2 is YNNKEL (reference sequence). Deletions cut 8 bases from V and 0 bases from J, with 7 bases between. The CDR3 extends over 12 amino acids. The CDR3 loop reads CASRGLNTEAFF. CDR3 nucleotide sequence: TGTGCCAGCCGGGGTCTGAACACTGAAGCTTTCTTT. Full variable domain (missing parts from reference TRBV3-1 and TRBJ1-1): DTAVSQTPKYLVTQMGNDKSIKCEQNLGHDTMYWYKQDSKKFLKIMFSYNNKELIINETVPNRFSPKSPDKAHLNLHINSLELGDSAVYFCASRGLNTEAFFGQGTRLTVV.

This clonotype has a count of ten or more. The chain links TRBV12-3 or TRBV12-4 to TRBJ2-1, with TRBD1 matching over 9 bases. CDR3 length: 14 residues. The V segment lost 7 bases and the J segment 8 bases; nucleotides outside the gene matches: 9. The CDR3 DNA follows: TGTGCCAGCAACAGGGGGCTCGTGTTAGATGAGCAGTTCTTC. Its translation is CASNRGLVLDEQFF.